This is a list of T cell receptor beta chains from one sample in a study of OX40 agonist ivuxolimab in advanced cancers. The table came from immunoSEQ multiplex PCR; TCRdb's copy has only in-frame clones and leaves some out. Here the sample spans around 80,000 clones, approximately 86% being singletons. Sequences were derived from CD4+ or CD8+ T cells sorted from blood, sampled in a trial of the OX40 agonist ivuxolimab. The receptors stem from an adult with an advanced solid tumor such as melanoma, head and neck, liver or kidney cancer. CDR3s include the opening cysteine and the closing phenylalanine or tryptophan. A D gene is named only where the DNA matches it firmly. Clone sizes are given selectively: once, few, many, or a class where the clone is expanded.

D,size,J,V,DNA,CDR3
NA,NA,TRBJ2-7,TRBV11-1,TGTGCCAGCAGCCTCGACAGGAACTCCTACGAGCAGTACTTC,CASSLDRNSYEQYF
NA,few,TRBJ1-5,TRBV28,TGTGCCAGCGTGGAGGGATTTGATCAGCCCCAGCATTTT,CASVEGFDQPQHF
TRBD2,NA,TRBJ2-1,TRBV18,TGTGCCAGCTCACCGAGACTAGCGGGTGGCAATGAGCAGTTCTTC,CASSPRLAGGNEQFF
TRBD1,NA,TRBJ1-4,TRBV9,TGTGCCAGCAACAAGGGCGAAGGACAGGGGTATGAAAAACTGTTTTTT,CASNKGEGQGYEKLFF
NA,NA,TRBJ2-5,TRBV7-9,TGTGCCAGCAGCACAGGGGAGACCCAGTACTTC,CASSTGETQYF
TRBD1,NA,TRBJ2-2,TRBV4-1,TGCGCCAGCAGGAGGGGACAGGGTGATACCGGGGAGCTGTTTTTT,CASRRGQGDTGELFF
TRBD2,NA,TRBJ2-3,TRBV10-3,TGTGCCATCAAGACTAGCGGCACAGATACGCAGTATTTT,CAIKTSGTDTQYF
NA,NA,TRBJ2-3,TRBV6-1,TGTGCCAGCAGCCTCGGGATTGTCACAGATACGCAGTATTTT,CASSLGIVTDTQYF
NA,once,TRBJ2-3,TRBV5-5,TGTGCCAGCAGCCGAAGGGCGGTGGTAGATACGCAGTATTTT,CASSRRAVVDTQYF
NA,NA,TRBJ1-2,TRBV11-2,TGTGCCAGCAGCTTAGATAGCAGGGGCGCTAGGAGTGGCTACACCTTC,CASSLDSRGARSGYTF
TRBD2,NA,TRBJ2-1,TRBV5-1,TGCGCCAGCAGCCAGGGACTAGCGGTAGATGAGCAGTTCTTC,CASSQGLAVDEQFF
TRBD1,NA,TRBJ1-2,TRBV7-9,TGTGCCAGCAGCTTAGCGCAGTTACAGGGGGCCCGTGGCTACACCTTC,CASSLAQLQGARGYTF
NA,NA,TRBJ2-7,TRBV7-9,TGTGCCAGCAGCTTACTCTACGAGCAGTACTTC,CASSLLYEQYF
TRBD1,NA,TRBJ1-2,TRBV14,TGTGCCAGCAGCCAATGGGCGCTTGACAGGGGAATCTATGGCTACACCTTC,CASSQWALDRGIYGYTF
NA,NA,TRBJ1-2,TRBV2,TGTGCCAGCAGCCTCTACAGCTCTAACTATGGCTACACCTTC,CASSLYSSNYGYTF
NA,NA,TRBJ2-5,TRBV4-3,TGCGCCAGCAGCCAAGTCCCCTTCCAAGAGACCCAGTACTTC,CASSQVPFQETQYF
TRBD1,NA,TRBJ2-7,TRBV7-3,TGTGCCAGCAGCAGAGACAGGGACCACGAGCAGTACTTC,CASSRDRDHEQYF
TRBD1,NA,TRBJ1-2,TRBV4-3,TGCGCCAGCAGCCAAGACGCGACAGGGGGCGCCTATGGCTACACCTTC,CASSQDATGGAYGYTF
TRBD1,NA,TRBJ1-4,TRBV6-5,TGTGCCAGCAGCCCGAGGGCAGGGGGCAGGGAAAAACTGTTTTTT,CASSPRAGGREKLFF
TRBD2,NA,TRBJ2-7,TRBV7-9,TGTGCCAGCAGCTCCCTAGCGGGGGTTAGGGAGCAGTACTTC,CASSSLAGVREQYF
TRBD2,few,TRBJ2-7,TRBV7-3,TGTGCCAGCGCCGGGGGGGCTGCAGGCGAGCAGTACTTC,CASAGGAAGEQYF
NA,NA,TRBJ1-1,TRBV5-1,TGCGCCAGCAGCTCCAATTTGAACACTGAAGCTTTCTTT,CASSSNLNTEAFF
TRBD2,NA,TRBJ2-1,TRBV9,TGTGCCAGCAGCGTAGACGCGGGAGGGCGCGGGAATGAGCAGTTCTTC,CASSVDAGGRGNEQFF
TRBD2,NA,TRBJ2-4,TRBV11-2,TGTGCCAGCAGATTGCCCGGGACTAGCGTTTTGTACTTC,CASRLPGTSVLYF
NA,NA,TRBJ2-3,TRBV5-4,TGTGCCAGCAGCCTTGTGCTTATGGGGGGCCAAGATACGCAGTATTTT,CASSLVLMGGQDTQYF
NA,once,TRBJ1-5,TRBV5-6,TGTGCCAGCAGCTTGCAGGTCGGTCAGCCCCAGCATTTT,CASSLQVGQPQHF
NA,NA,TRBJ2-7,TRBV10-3,TGTGCCATCTCTAAATCCTACGAGCAGTACTTC,CAISKSYEQYF
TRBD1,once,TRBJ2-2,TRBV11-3,TGTGCCAGCAGACTAAACAGGGGGACGAACACCGGGGAGCTGTTTTTT,CASRLNRGTNTGELFF
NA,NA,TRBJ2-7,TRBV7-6,TGTGCCAGCAGCCGTCCCCGGAGCGAATTCTACGAGCAGTACTTC,CASSRPRSEFYEQYF
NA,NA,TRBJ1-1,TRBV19,TGTGCCAGTAGTATGGGATTGAACACTGAAGCTTTCTTT,CASSMGLNTEAFF
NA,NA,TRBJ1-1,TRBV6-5,TGTGCCAGCAGTTACTCGTTCCAGGTAGATGAAGCTTTCTTT,CASSYSFQVDEAFF
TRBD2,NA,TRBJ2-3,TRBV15,TGTGCCACCAGCATAGCACTAGCGGATAACACAGATACGCAGTATTTT,CATSIALADNTDTQYF
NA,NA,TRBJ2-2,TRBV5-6,TGTGCCAGCAGCTTCCAGCGCACCGGGGAGCTGTTTTTT,CASSFQRTGELFF
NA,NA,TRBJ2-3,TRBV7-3,TGTGCCAGCAGCTTAAGTGGGCCAGATACGCAGTATTTT,CASSLSGPDTQYF
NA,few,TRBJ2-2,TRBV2,TGTGCCAGCATCCGGCAGTTGAACACCGGGGAGCTGTTTTTT,CASIRQLNTGELFF
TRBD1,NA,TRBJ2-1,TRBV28,TGTGCCAGCAGCCTCCGGGACAGGGGGCGGAATGAGCAGTTCTTC,CASSLRDRGRNEQFF
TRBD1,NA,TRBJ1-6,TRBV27,TGTGCCACCCTGGGACAGGGCTATAATTCACCCCTCCACTTT,CATLGQGYNSPLHF
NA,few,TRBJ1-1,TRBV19,TGTGCCAGTAAGTATAACGCAGGGCCGAGCACTGAAGCTTTCTTT,CASKYNAGPSTEAFF
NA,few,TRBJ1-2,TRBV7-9,TGTGCCAGCAGCCCGACAGGAATTCGGGGCTATGGCTACACCTTC,CASSPTGIRGYGYTF
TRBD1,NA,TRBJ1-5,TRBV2,TGTGCCAGCAGGGCGGGACAGGGAATCAATCAGCCCCAGCATTTT,CASRAGQGINQPQHF
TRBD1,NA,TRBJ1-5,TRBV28,TGTGCCAGCAGTTCCGGACAGGGGAGGCAGCCCCAGCATTTT,CASSSGQGRQPQHF
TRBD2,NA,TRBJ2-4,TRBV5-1,TGCGCCAGCAGCTTGGAAAAAGCGGGGGCAAACATTCAGTACTTC,CASSLEKAGANIQYF
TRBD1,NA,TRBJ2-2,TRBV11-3,TGTGCCAGCAGCTTAACAGGGGGCGCAGGCACCGGGGAGCTGTTTTTT,CASSLTGGAGTGELFF
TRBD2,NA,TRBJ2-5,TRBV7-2,TGTGCCAGCAGCTTAGATTTTTGGCTAGCGGGGGGAGAGACCCAGTACTTC,CASSLDFWLAGGETQYF